This TCR beta chain is from a study of regulatory T cells in long-lasting Graves disease. Looking at the study overall: Persistent Graves' disease meant over 5 years of antithyroid drugs with positive TSH receptor antibodies. Study-level results: Gene preferences differed: TRBV28, TRBJ1-2, TRBJ2-5 in persistent cases. Persistent Graves' disease cases displayed lower TCR diversity than newly diagnosed ones.

Germline V gene lookup returns CDR1 MDHEN and CDR2 SYDVKM. Between the trimmed V and J ends, which lost 5 bases and 0 bases, there was a span of 10 bases. This CDR3 region has 14 residues. Time point denoted: persistent/refractory GD, antithyroid drugs over 5 years with positive TRAb. Isolated PBMC RNA provided the starting material for the TCR library. In each case, Graves' disease was diagnosed per American Thyroid Association guidelines. The sample holds many counts of this clonotype. Its target is not known. In building TCR beta libraries, iRepertoire HTBI primers were used together with Arm-PCR of CDR3 regions. MiXCR, applied by TCRdb to the multiplex PCR reads, yields one record per CDR3 protein. The sample has about 460,000 distinct CDR3 sequences, 22% seen once; the top ten hold 13%.

The clonotype comes from a female donor with Graves disease. The rearrangement links TRBV28 to TRBJ2-5, with D possibly matching TRBD2 (6 bases). The material sequenced was peripheral blood mononuclear cells (PBMCs), taken when the disease was refractory, from a patient treated with antithyroid drugs. In nucleotides, the CDR3 is TGTGCCAGCAGTACCGGGACTTACCAAGAGACCCAGTACTTC. This encodes CASSTGTYQETQYF.